This T cell receptor (beta chain) was recovered during a study of blood T cell repertoires in COVID-19. About the study: The origin of the acute and convalescent COVID-19 samples was the United States, Italy and Spain. PBMCs, B-cell-depleted T cells, or T cells provided the cDNA or gDNA that made up the material.

Here immunoSEQ multiplex PCR was the method, and the copy in TCRdb shows in-frame clones only, minus some. The data show tens of thousands of clones, about 89% seen once. Trimming cost V 0 bases and J 2 bases; bases outside gene matches: 9. CDR3 length equals 18 residues. Per the germline V gene, CDR1 is MGHRA and CDR2 is YSYEKL. The rearrangement links TRBV4-1 to TRBJ2-7; 11 bases map to TRBD2. The sequenced sample was peripheral blood. The sequence derives from a man between 65 and 79 years old with active COVID-19. The CDR3 here is CASSQDRGSGGDAYEQYF. In nucleotides, the CDR3 is TGCGCCAGCAGCCAAGATCGGGGTAGCGGGGGGGACGCCTACGAGCAGTACTTC.